This T cell receptor (beta chain) was sequenced in a study of beta chain features in type 1 diabetes. Sequenced material consisted of expressed TCRB transcripts (all of the isolated RNA was reverse transcribed). Clones were read by immunoSEQ multiplex PCR, and TCRdb kept only the in-frame ones, dropping some. This table has about 360,000 clones, about 12% appearing once. The CDR3 length is 13 residues. J was trimmed by 7 bases and V by 5 bases; bases with no gene match: 8. The germline V gene has CDR1 SGHAT and CDR2 FQNNGV. The receptor comes from a young man in good health. The rearrangement joins TRBV11-2 to TRBJ2-7; 7 nucleotides match TRBD1. The sequencing input was naive CD4+ T cells from blood. The CDR3 here is CASSLGTAREQYF. The CDR3, as DNA: TGTGCCAGCAGCCTAGGGACAGCTAGAGAGCAGTACTTC.